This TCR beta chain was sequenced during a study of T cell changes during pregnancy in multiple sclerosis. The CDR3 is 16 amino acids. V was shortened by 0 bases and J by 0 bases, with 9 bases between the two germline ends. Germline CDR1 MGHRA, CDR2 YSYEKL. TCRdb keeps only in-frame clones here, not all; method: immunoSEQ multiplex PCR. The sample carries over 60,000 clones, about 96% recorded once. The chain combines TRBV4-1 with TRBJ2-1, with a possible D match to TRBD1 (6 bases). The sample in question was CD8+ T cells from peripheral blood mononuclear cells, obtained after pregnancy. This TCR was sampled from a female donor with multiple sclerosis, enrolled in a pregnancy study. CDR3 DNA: TGCGCCAGCAGCCAAGAAGGGGGTATCTCCTACAATGAGCAGTTCTTC. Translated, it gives CASSQEGGISYNEQFF.